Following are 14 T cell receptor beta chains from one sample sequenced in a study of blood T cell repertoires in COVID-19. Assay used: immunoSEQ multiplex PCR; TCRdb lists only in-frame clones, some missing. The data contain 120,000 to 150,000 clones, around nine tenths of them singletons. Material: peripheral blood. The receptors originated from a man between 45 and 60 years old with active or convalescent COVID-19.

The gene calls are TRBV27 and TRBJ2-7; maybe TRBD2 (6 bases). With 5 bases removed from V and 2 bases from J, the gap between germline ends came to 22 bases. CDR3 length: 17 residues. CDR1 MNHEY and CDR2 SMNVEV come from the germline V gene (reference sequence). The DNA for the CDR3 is TGTGCCAGCAGTACCCGGACTATTTGGCTGGAGACCTACGAGCAGTACTTC. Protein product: CASSTRTIWLETYEQYF.

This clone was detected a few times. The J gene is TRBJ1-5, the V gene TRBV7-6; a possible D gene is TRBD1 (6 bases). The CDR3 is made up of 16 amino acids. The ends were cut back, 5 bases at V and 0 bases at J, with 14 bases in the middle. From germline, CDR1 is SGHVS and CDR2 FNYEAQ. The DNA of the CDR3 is TGTGCCAGCAGCAACGGACAGCCAAATAGCAATCAGCCCCAGCATTTT. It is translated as CASSNGQPNSNQPQHF.

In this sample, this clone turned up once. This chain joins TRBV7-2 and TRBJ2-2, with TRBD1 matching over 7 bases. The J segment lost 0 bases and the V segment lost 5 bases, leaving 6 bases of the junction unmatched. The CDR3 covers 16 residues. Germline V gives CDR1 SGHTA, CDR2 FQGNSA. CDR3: CASSPRQGSNTGELFF. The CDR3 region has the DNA TGTGCCAGCAGCCCCCGACAGGGATCGAACACCGGGGAGCTGTTTTTT.

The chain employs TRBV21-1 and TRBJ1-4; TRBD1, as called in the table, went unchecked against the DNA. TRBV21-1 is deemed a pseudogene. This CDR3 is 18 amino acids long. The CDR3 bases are TGTGCCAGCAGCAAAGGGCTCATAAGGACAGTCTTTAATGAAAAACTGTTTTTT. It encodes CASSKGLIRTVFNEKLFF.

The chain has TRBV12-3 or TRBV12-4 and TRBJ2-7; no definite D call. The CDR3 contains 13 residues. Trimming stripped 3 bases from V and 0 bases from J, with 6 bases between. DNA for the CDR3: TGTGCCAGCAGTTTCTACCGCTCCTACGAGCAGTACTTC. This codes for CASSFYRSYEQYF.

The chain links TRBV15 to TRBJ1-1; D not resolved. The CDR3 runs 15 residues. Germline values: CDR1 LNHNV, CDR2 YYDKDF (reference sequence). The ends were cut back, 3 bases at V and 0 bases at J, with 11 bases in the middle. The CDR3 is CATSRTRVMNTEAFF. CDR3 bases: TGTGCCACCAGCAGGACGCGGGTGATGAACACTGAAGCTTTCTTT.

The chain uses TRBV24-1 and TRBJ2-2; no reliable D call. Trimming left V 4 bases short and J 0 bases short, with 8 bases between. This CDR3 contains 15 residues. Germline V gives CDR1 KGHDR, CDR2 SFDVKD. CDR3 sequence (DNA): TGTGCCACCAGTGACTCGGAGACGAACACCGGGGAGCTGTTTTTT. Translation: CATSDSETNTGELFF.

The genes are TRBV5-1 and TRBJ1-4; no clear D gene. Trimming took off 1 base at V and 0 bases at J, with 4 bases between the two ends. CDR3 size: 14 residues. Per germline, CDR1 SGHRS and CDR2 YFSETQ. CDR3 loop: CASSLYTTNEKLFF. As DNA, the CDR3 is TGCGCCAGCAGCTTGTATACAACTAATGAAAAACTGTTTTTT.

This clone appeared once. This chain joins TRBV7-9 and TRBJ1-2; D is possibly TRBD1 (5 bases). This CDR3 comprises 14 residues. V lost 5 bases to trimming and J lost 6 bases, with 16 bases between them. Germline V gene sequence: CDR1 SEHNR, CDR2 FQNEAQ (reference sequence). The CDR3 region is CASSPQAGSHGYTF. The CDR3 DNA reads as TGTGCCAGCAGCCCACAGGCAGGCTCCCATGGCTACACCTTC. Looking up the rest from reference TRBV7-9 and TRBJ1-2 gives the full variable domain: DTGVSQNPRHKITKRGQNVTFRCDPISEHNRLYWYRQTLGQGPEFLTYFQNEAQLEKSRLLSDRFSAERPKGSFSTLEIQRTEQGDSAMYLCASSPQAGSHGYTFGSGTRLTVV.

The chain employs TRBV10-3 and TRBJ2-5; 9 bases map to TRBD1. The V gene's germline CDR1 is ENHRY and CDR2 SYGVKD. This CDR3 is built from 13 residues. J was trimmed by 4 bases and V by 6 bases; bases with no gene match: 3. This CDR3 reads CAIRSGQGETQYF. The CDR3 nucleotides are TGTGCCATCAGGTCGGGACAGGGAGAGACCCAGTACTTC.

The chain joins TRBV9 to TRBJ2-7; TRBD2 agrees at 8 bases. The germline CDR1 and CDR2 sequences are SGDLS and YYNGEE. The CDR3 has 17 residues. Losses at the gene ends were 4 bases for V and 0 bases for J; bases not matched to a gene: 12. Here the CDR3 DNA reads TGTGCCAGCAGCCCTACAGGCGGGAGGTATACCTCCTACGAGCAGTACTTC. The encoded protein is CASSPTGGRYTSYEQYF.

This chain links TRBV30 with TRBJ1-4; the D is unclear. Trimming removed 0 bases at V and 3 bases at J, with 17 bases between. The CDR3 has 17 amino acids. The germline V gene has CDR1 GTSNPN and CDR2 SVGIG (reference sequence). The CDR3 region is CAWSVEFGGNSNEKLFF. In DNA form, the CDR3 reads TGTGCCTGGAGTGTTGAATTCGGAGGAAACTCTAATGAAAAACTGTTTTTT.

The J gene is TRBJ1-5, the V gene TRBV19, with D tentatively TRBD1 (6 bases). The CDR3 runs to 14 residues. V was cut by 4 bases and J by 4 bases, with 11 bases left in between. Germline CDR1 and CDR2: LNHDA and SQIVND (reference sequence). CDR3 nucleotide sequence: TGTGCCAGTAGTACCGACAGGACAAATCAGCCCCAGCATTTT. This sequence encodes CASSTDRTNQPQHF.

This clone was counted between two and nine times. Here the CDR3 DNA reads TGTGCCAGCAGTCCGGAGTTCTCTAGCGGGAGATACAATGAGCAGTTCTTC. Encoded protein: CASSPEFSSGRYNEQFF. The chain is built from TRBV6-6 and TRBJ2-1; 10 bases are a match to TRBD2. This CDR3 spans 17 amino acids. Germline V gene data show CDR1 as MNHNY and CDR2 as SVGAGI (reference sequence). Trimming cost V 5 bases and J 4 bases; bases outside gene matches: 11.